These T cell receptor beta chains were read from a single sample in a study of T-cell memory formation after mild COVID-19. TCRdb reanalysed the 5' RACE reads using MiXCR and keeps one entry per CDR3 protein. The sample consists of around 430,000 distinct CDR3 sequences, about 17% of them appearing once. Sequencing was performed on PBMCs or a T cell subset sorted from them (not recorded which). These receptors were collected from a young man who had mild COVID-19 (a few samples of this study predate the infection). Cell type and time point are not known. The CDR3 runs from the conserved cysteine through the conserved F or W. Fields, in order: clone size, V gene, J gene, D gene, CDR3 DNA, CDR3 protein. D genes are given only for firm matches. Clone size is given for some rows only: seen once, a few or many times, or a class if the clone is expanded.

NA,TRBV7-2,TRBJ2-3,TRBD2,TGTGCCAGCAGCCTGGGACTAGCGGGGGGAGGCACAGATACGCAGTATTTT,CASSLGLAGGGTDTQYF
few,TRBV15,TRBJ1-2,NA,TGTGCCACCAGCCTTCATACAGGGATCGGCTACACCTTC,CATSLHTGIGYTF
few,TRBV9,TRBJ2-7,TRBD2,TGTGCCAGCAGTGCTGGCAGCGGGGGGACCCACGAGCAGTACTTC,CASSAGSGGTHEQYF
NA,TRBV12-5,TRBJ1-1,NA,TGTGCTAGTGGTTTTGGGACTGAAGCTTTCTTT,CASGFGTEAFF
once,TRBV29-1,TRBJ2-7,TRBD1,TGCAGCGATCCCCCACCGGGACAGGGGGATGACGAGCAGTACTTC,CSDPPPGQGDDEQYF
few,TRBV7-9,TRBJ2-3,NA,TGTGCCAGCAGCTTAGGCGGGCTCCCAGATACGCAGTATTTT,CASSLGGLPDTQYF
NA,TRBV5-6,TRBJ2-5,NA,TGTGCCAGCAGCTTGTCCCCCAGGGAAGAGACCCAGTACTTC,CASSLSPREETQYF
few,TRBV7-2,TRBJ1-2,NA,TGTGCCAGCAGCTCTTCGGGGGTTGGGGACTATGGCTACACCTTC,CASSSSGVGDYGYTF
few,TRBV14,TRBJ2-2,NA,TGTGCCAGCAGGCCACAGGGTCCCGGGGAGCTGTTTTTT,CASRPQGPGELFF
few,TRBV20-1,TRBJ2-7,NA,TGCAGTGCTAGTATGAGCTCCGAGCAGTACTTC,CSASMSSEQYF
few,TRBV7-6,TRBJ1-1,NA,TGTGCCAGCAGCACGAACACTGAAGCTTTCTTT,CASSTNTEAFF
NA,TRBV27,TRBJ1-1,NA,TGTGCCAGCAGGTCACTAGGGGAGATGGGCACTGAAGCTTTCTTT,CASRSLGEMGTEAFF
NA,TRBV7-3,TRBJ1-2,NA,TGTGCCAGCAGCCCGCGGTGGGGGGGCGAGCAGTATGGCTACACCTTC,CASSPRWGGEQYGYTF
many,TRBV27,TRBJ1-2,NA,TGTGCCAGCAGTTTAAACGACGGACAGTATGGCTACACCTTC,CASSLNDGQYGYTF
NA,TRBV5-4,TRBJ2-3,TRBD2,TGTGCCAGCAGCACAGGACTAGCGGGGGGCACAGATACGCAGTATTTT,CASSTGLAGGTDTQYF
few,TRBV14,TRBJ2-1,TRBD1,TGTGCCAGCAGCCCAAACAGGGGTCACAATGAGCAGTTCTTC,CASSPNRGHNEQFF
NA,TRBV4-3,TRBJ1-5,NA,TGCGCCAGCAGCCCCCTGCCCGGTCAGCATTTT,CASSPLPGQHF
NA,TRBV23-1,TRBJ1-1,NA,TGCGCCAGCAGTCGGTCCGGGAACACTGAAGCTTTCTTT,CASSRSGNTEAFF
NA,TRBV6-2/TRBV6-3,TRBJ2-7,TRBD1,TGTGCCAGCAGTTACGGCCCGAACAGGGGCTACGAGCAGTACTTC,CASSYGPNRGYEQYF
few,TRBV24-1,TRBJ1-2,NA,TGTGCCACCAGTACTACCGGCACCGCGGCCTATGGCTACACCTTC,CATSTTGTAAYGYTF
NA,TRBV18,TRBJ1-1,TRBD1,TGTGCCAGCTCACCATCAGGGGGAGAAACTGAAGCTTTCTTT,CASSPSGGETEAFF
few,TRBV7-9,TRBJ1-1,NA,TGTGCCAGCACCCATACCGTAAGGGGTTCCCTCACTGAAGCTTTCTTT,CASTHTVRGSLTEAFF
few,TRBV15,TRBJ1-5,NA,TGTGCCACCAGCAGAGAGGAACAGCCCCAGCATTTT,CATSREEQPQHF
NA,TRBV12-3/TRBV12-4,TRBJ2-1,TRBD2,TGTGCCAGCAGTCCCTTTAGCGGGGGGGCGGGAAATGAGCAGTTCTTC,CASSPFSGGAGNEQFF
NA,TRBV7-9,TRBJ1-6,NA,TGTGCCAGCAGCCTAAGGACATCCCCCTTTTCACCCCTCCACTTT,CASSLRTSPFSPLHF
NA,TRBV24-1,TRBJ2-3,TRBD1,TGTGCCACCAGTCCGGGACAGGGCGATACGCAGTATTTT,CATSPGQGDTQYF
NA,TRBV5-1,TRBJ2-5,NA,TGCGCCAGCAGCTTAGAGGCAAGGGGACGCCAAGAGACCCAGTACTTC,CASSLEARGRQETQYF
NA,TRBV14,TRBJ2-1,NA,TGTGCCAGCAGCCAATATAAAAGCTCCTACAATGAGCAGTTCTTC,CASSQYKSSYNEQFF
NA,TRBV5-1,TRBJ2-1,TRBD2,TGCGCCAGCAGCTGGTCCGGGGGGGAGTATGAGCAGTTCTTC,CASSWSGGEYEQFF
many,TRBV29-1,TRBJ2-3,TRBD2,TGCAGCGTTCGACTAGCGGGGGACTCCCATACGCAGTATTTT,CSVRLAGDSHTQYF
few,TRBV12-3/TRBV12-4,TRBJ2-3,NA,TGTGCCAGCACCCCCAGGGGAGTTCTGGCAGATACGCAGTATTTT,CASTPRGVLADTQYF
NA,TRBV13,TRBJ2-3,NA,TGTGCCAGCAGCTTAAGGGGGGCCTCCACAGATACGCAGTATTTT,CASSLRGASTDTQYF
few,TRBV6-5,TRBJ1-2,NA,TGTGCCAGCACTCTGGCGGGCTATGGCTACACCTTC,CASTLAGYGYTF
few,TRBV20-1,TRBJ1-1,NA,TGCAGTGCTAGGGAGGGGGGACCGAACACTGAAGCTTTCTTT,CSAREGGPNTEAFF
NA,TRBV12-5,TRBJ1-1,NA,TGTGCTAGTGGTTTGGTACTCTCTCGGGTAATTGGCACTGAAGCTTTCTTT,CASGLVLSRVIGTEAFF
NA,TRBV12-3/TRBV12-4,TRBJ1-3,NA,TGTGCCAGCAGCCCCGAGGCCCGAAACACCATATATTTT,CASSPEARNTIYF
few,TRBV6-5,TRBJ2-7,TRBD2,TGTGCCAGCGGGCGCCCGAGGGGACTAGCCTACGAGCAGTACTTC,CASGRPRGLAYEQYF
once,TRBV28,TRBJ2-2,TRBD2,TGTGCCAGCGGCGGGGGGGCGTCAGTCGGGGAGCTGTTTTTT,CASGGGASVGELFF
NA,TRBV6-5,TRBJ2-3,TRBD2,TGTGCCAGCAGACGGGGGGGGTCAGATACGCAGTATTTT,CASRRGGSDTQYF
NA,TRBV7-8,TRBJ2-1,NA,TGTGCCAGCAGCTTAGGAGGGCGGGCGGAGCATGAGCAGTTCTTC,CASSLGGRAEHEQFF
NA,TRBV24-1,TRBJ2-4,NA,TGTGCCACCAGTGACCCTCGGGCAGGGGGGGACATTCAGTACTTC,CATSDPRAGGDIQYF
NA,TRBV7-6,TRBJ1-3,NA,TGTGCCAGCAGCCCTCGACCCGGGACGGCTGGAAACACCATATATTTT,CASSPRPGTAGNTIYF